This passage covers 20 T cell receptor beta chains from one sample sequenced in a study of Ad26.COV2.S vaccination and SARS-CoV-2 variants. The data were produced by immunoSEQ multiplex PCR, yet TCRdb's version contains in-frame clones alone and is incomplete. This table holds some 340,000 clones, approximately 86% found once. Treatment here: some 20 received Ad26.COV2.S at low or high dose, single or two shots; 5 received placebo; per-sample allocation not given. Day 63 following the first vaccine or placebo injection was when the samples were taken. The specimen comprised peripheral blood, sampled in a trial of Ad26.COV2.S vaccine versus placebo. The source of these receptors is a person between 18 and 59 years old who received the Ad26.COV2.S COVID-19 vaccine or a placebo.

The chain recombines TRBV5-1 with TRBJ2-3, with D possibly called TRBD1 or TRBD2 (5 bases each). Trimming removed 2 bases from V and 4 bases from J, with 14 bases in between. Germline CDR1 SGHRS, CDR2 YFSETQ. The CDR3 spans 15 residues. The CDR3: CASSLDSSRADTQYF. The CDR3 nucleotides are TGCGCCAGCAGCTTAGACAGTTCGCGGGCAGATACGCAGTATTTT.

The CDR3, as DNA: TGCGCCAGCATGGGTGACAGCAACACTGAAGCTTTCTTT. It specifies CASMGDSNTEAFF. The chain combines TRBV5-1 with TRBJ1-1; tentatively, D is TRBD1 (5 bases). The ends were cut back, 6 bases at V and 2 bases at J, with 11 bases in the middle. The V gene's germline CDR1 is SGHRS and CDR2 YFSETQ. The CDR3 loop spans 13 amino acids.

The chain recombines TRBV9 with TRBJ1-6; unclear D gene. The CDR3 length is 14 residues. The V end was cut by 4 bases, the J end by 9 bases, with 14 bases between. Germline-derived CDR1 and CDR2 are SGDLS and YYNGEE. The CDR3 DNA reads as TGTGCCAGCAGCTACGGAAGCGCGGGTTCACCCCTCCACTTT. Protein: CASSYGSAGSPLHF.

This clone was seen just once. The chain carries TRBV21-1 and TRBJ2-1; TRBD1, the table's D call, lacks a check against the DNA. TRBV21-1 is reported as a pseudogene. This CDR3 spans 15 amino acids. The CDR3 reads CASSRLKTVDNEQFF. CDR3 coding DNA: TGTGCCAGCAGCAGGTTAAAGACAGTAGACAATGAGCAGTTCTTC.

The chain combines TRBV27 with TRBJ1-2; a weak D match, TRBD1 (5 bases). Germline loops: CDR1 MNHEY, CDR2 SMNVEV (reference sequence). The CDR3 is 15 residues long. V lost 4 bases and J 2 bases, leaving 14 bases between the germline ends. DNA for the CDR3: TGTGCCAGCAGTTCTTCCCAATCAGGGAACTATGGCTACACCTTC. This encodes CASSSSQSGNYGYTF.

The genes are TRBV5-1 and TRBJ1-2; no firm D call. CDR1 is SGHRS and CDR2 is YFSETQ in the germline V gene. The V end lost 4 bases, the J end lost 0 bases, and 13 bases lay between the germline ends. This CDR3 is built from 15 residues. The CDR3 loop reads CASSNGEATNYGYTF. In DNA form, the CDR3 reads TGCGCCAGCAGCAACGGGGAGGCGACTAACTATGGCTACACCTTC.

This clone appeared a single time. This chain links TRBV20-1 with TRBJ2-7, with no clear D. The CDR3 sequence is 10 residues long. Looked up from germline, CDR1 is DFQATT and CDR2 is SNEGSKA (reference sequence). The V gene lost 2 bases and the J gene lost 6 bases, with 5 bases spanning the gap. The CDR3 loop is CSARWGEQYF. The CDR3 DNA sequence: TGCAGTGCTAGATGGGGCGAGCAGTACTTC.

This chain links TRBV11-3 with TRBJ1-3; possibly TRBD1 for D (5 bases). The CDR3 is 16 amino acids. Germline CDR1 and CDR2: SGHNT and YENEEA. V shed 1 base and J shed 0 bases, with 10 bases lying between them. In DNA form, the CDR3 reads TGTGCCAGCAGCTTAGGGGGCGGATACTCTGGAAACACCATATATTTT. Its translation is CASSLGGGYSGNTIYF.

V usage is TRBV4-1 and J usage is TRBJ2-2, with 9 nucleotides matching TRBD1. With V trimmed by 0 bases and J by 0 bases, 2 bases remained unmatched. The germline gives CDR1 MGHRA, CDR2 YSYEKL. This CDR3 has 17 amino acids. CDR3 in DNA: TGCGCCAGCAGCCAAGATCGACAGGGGGCGAACACCGGGGAGCTGTTTTTT. Residues: CASSQDRQGANTGELFF.

This chain links TRBV9 with TRBJ2-7, with D perhaps assigned TRBD1 or TRBD2 (5 bases each). Germline assignment: CDR1 SGDLS and CDR2 YYNGEE. V lost 0 bases to trimming and J lost 2 bases, with 18 bases between them. The CDR3 contains 17 residues. CDR3 amino acids: CASSVVVRGTVTYEQYF. The CDR3 DNA follows: TGTGCCAGCAGCGTAGTAGTCAGAGGGACGGTTACCTACGAGCAGTACTTC. The full variable domain, completed using reference TRBV9 and TRBJ2-7, is DSGVTQTPKHLITATGQRVTLRCSPRSGDLSVYWYQQSLDQGLQFLIQYYNGEERAKGNILERFSAQQFPDLHSELNLSSLELGDSALYFCASSVVVRGTVTYEQYFGPGTRLTVT.

The chain carries TRBV6-5 and TRBJ1-2, with 7 bases aligning to TRBD1. V shed 6 bases, J shed 4 bases, and the junction held 11 bases outside the gene matches. CDR3 size: 15 residues. Germline V gene data show CDR1 as MNHEY and CDR2 as SVGAGI. The DNA of the CDR3 is TGTGCCAGCAGACAACCGGGACAGCCTTTCTATGGCTACACCTTC. This encodes CASRQPGQPFYGYTF.

A few counts support this clone. The same CDR3 is also encoded by other DNA sequences in this sample. The gene calls are TRBV27 and TRBJ1-1, with D possibly being TRBD1 (5 bases). The CDR3 extends over 14 amino acids. In germline, CDR1 is MNHEY, CDR2 SMNVEV (reference sequence). The germline V and J ends were trimmed by 2 bases and 1 base, with 8 bases remaining between them. CDR3 amino acids: CASSLGGGNTEAFF. CDR3 DNA sequence: TGTGCCAGCAGTTTAGGTGGGGGGAACACTGAAGCTTTCTTT.

This clone was counted between two and nine times. The chain joins TRBV28 to TRBJ2-3; possibly TRBD2 for D (5 bases). This CDR3 has 13 residues. Germline V gives CDR1 MDHEN, CDR2 SYDVKM. Trimming left V 8 bases short and J 1 base short, with 10 bases between. The CDR3 DNA reads TGTGCCAGCCAGCTCGGGGGCACAGATACGCAGTATTTT. Protein sequence: CASQLGGTDTQYF.

V is TRBV28 and J is TRBJ1-4; TRBD1 matches 8 bases. The CDR3 extends over 16 amino acids. The trim removed 7 bases at V and 7 bases at J, leaving 14 bases unmatched. CDR1 is MDHEN, CDR2 SYDVKM, per germline. CDR3 in amino acids: CASITPRGTGFEKLFF. CDR3 nucleotide sequence: TGTGCCAGCATAACCCCCCGGGGGACAGGTTTTGAAAAACTGTTTTTT.

V is TRBV27 and J is TRBJ2-3, with 7 positions matching TRBD2. CDR1 is MNHEY and CDR2 is SMNVEV in the germline V gene (reference sequence). There are 16 residues in the CDR3. V lost 2 bases to trimming and J lost 1 base; unmatched junction nucleotides: 6. Here the CDR3 DNA reads TGTGCCAGCAGTTTAGAAGTTGCGGGGGGCACAGATACGCAGTATTTT. Protein sequence: CASSLEVAGGTDTQYF.

Concerning this clone itself: With a much larger clone just one base away, this may be a read error. This chain uses TRBV7-2 with TRBJ2-5; D is uncertain. Germline V CDR1 and CDR2: SGHTA, FQGNSA. The V end lost 3 bases, the J end lost 1 base, and 0 bases lay between the germline ends. The CDR3 totals 11 residues. The CDR3 is CASSFQETQYF. CDR3 DNA: TGTGCCAGCAGCTTCCAAGAGACCCAGTACTTC.

J is TRBJ2-3 and V is TRBV9; 9 bases are shared with TRBD1. This CDR3 has 17 residues. V shed 3 bases, J shed 4 bases, and the junction held 12 bases outside the gene matches. CDR1 SGDLS and CDR2 YYNGEE come from the germline V gene. CDR3 in amino acids: CASSAQTRTGAADTQYF. Written as DNA, the CDR3 is TGTGCCAGCAGCGCCCAGACCCGGACAGGGGCGGCAGATACGCAGTATTTT. Looking up the rest from reference TRBV9 and TRBJ2-3 gives the full variable domain: DSGVTQTPKHLITATGQRVTLRCSPRSGDLSVYWYQQSLDQGLQFLIQYYNGEERAKGNILERFSAQQFPDLHSELNLSSLELGDSALYFCASSAQTRTGAADTQYFGPGTRLTVL.

V is TRBV27 and J is TRBJ2-7; no firm D call. Germline V gives CDR1 MNHEY, CDR2 SMNVEV (reference sequence). CDR3 length: 14 amino acids. The germline V and J ends were trimmed by 8 bases and 3 bases, with 17 bases remaining between them. CDR3 sequence reads: CASAKPSANYEQYF. CDR3 nucleotide sequence: TGTGCCAGCGCAAAGCCTTCCGCGAACTACGAGCAGTACTTC.

The rearrangement uses TRBV6-5 and TRBJ1-1; no clear D gene. CDR1 MNHEY and CDR2 SVGAGI come from the germline V gene. V lost 0 bases to trimming and J lost 6 bases, with 8 bases between them. This CDR3 contains 13 residues. The CDR3 reads CASSYSKGSEAFF. In nucleotides, the CDR3 is TGTGCCAGCAGTTACTCAAAGGGCTCTGAAGCTTTCTTT.

The V gene is TRBV7-2, the J gene TRBJ2-3, with D tentatively TRBD1 or TRBD2 (5 bases each). Germline V gives CDR1 SGHTA, CDR2 FQGNSA. This CDR3 comprises 16 residues. The V and J ends lost 1 base and 1 base respectively, with 12 bases between them. The CDR3 here is CASSLVNGAGTDTQYF. The CDR3 DNA sequence: TGTGCCAGCAGCTTAGTGAACGGGGCAGGCACAGATACGCAGTATTTT.